This T cell receptor beta chain was retrieved from a study of human T cells and chemical hapten exposure. The authors' total RNA extraction used unfractionated whole blood. The library labeled individual cDNA molecules by adding unique molecular identifiers to them. TCRdb reprocessed the reads via MiXCR and lists one record per CDR3 protein. This sample has roughly 120,000 distinct CDR3 sequences; 8.5% occur once, and the top ten carry 1.4%. A few counts support this clonotype. Its target is not known. One end of the junction fails to match germline, which may point to a read error. This CDR3 region has 15 residues. General study results and limits: Sensitization with DPC brought no change to TCRs above 1 in 1000 in frequency.

The chain carries TRBV12-3 or TRBV12-4 and TRBJ2-2, with 7 bases that match TRBD1. The TCR comes from a human donor in good health. Some clones in this sample may be carry-over from other donors' samples. Sequenced sample: whole blood. The DNA of the CDR3 is TGTGCCAGCAGTCTAGCTCCAGGGGGAACCGGGGAGCTGTTTTTT. Its protein is CASSLAPGGTGELFF.